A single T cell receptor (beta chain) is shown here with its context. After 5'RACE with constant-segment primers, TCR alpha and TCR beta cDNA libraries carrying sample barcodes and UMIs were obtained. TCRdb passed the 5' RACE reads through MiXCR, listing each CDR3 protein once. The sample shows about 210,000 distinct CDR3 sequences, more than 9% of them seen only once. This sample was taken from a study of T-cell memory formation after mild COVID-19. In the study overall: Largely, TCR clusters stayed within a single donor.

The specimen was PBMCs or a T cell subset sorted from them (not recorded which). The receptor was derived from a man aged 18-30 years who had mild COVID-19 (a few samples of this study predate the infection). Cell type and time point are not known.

For the CDR3, the DNA is TGCAGTGCTAGGGGGAGCAATGAGCAGTTCTTC. This sequence encodes CSARGSNEQFF. The chain has TRBV20-1 and TRBJ2-1; a possible D gene is TRBD2 (5 bases). Germline V gives CDR1 DFQATT, CDR2 SNEGSKA (reference sequence). The CDR3 runs 11 residues. The V end was cut by 3 bases, the J end by 6 bases, with 6 bases between.